The text below deals with one T cell receptor (beta chain). Its antigen is as yet unknown. This record belongs to a study of cytomegalovirus exposure and HLA in healthy donors. 13 Jbeta primers and 60 Vbeta primers were used for the PCR. Repertoires were generated with immunoSEQ multiplex PCR, while TCRdb's copy carries only in-frame clones and drops some. Of some 160,000 clones in the sample, 80% to 90% were seen once. Each donor's status was that of a healthy bone marrow donor. Study observations and caveats: Several of the most significant clusters appeared linked to common viral pathogens, based on a later analysis. The classifier was said to identify cytomegalovirus status with high specificity and sensitivity.

The germline V and J ends were trimmed by 5 bases and 0 bases, with 5 bases remaining between them. In germline, CDR1 is LNHNV, CDR2 YYDKDF (reference sequence). This CDR3 comprises 13 residues. V is TRBV15 and J is TRBJ1-5; D is undetermined. The sequenced material came from PBMCs. The receptor comes from a boy aged 2-9 years in good health and CMV-seronegative. CDR3 coding DNA: TGTGCCACCAGCGTGTATAGCAATCAGCCCCAGCATTTT. Protein sequence: CATSVYSNQPQHF.